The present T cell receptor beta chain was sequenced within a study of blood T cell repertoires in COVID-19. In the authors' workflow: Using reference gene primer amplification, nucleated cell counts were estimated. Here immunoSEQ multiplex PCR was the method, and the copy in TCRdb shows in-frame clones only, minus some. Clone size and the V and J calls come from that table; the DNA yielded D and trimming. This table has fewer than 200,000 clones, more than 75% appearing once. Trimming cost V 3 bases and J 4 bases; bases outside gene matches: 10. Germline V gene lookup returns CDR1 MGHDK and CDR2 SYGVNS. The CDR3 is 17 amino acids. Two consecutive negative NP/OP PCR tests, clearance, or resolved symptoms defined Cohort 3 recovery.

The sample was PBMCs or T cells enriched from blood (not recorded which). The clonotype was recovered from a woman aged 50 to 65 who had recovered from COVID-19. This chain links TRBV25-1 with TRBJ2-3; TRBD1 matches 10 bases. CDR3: CASSDLGQGEGADTQYF. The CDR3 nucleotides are TGTGCCAGCAGTGACCTTGGACAGGGGGAGGGGGCAGATACGCAGTATTTT.